This TCR beta chain was observed in a study of radiation and T cells in renal cell carcinoma. Study as a whole: Nephrectomy followed 15 Gy stereotactic body radiation by 4 weeks.

Study outcomes and limitations: Without pretreatment biopsies, baseline tumor clonotype presence was undetermined.

Time point denoted: baseline pretreatment blood. This sample's treatment: 15 Gy SBRT to primary tumor, nephrectomy 4 weeks later. Serial blood draws occurred at baseline and 2 and 4 weeks post-SBRT. CDR3 length: 16 amino acids. Trimming cost V 3 bases and J 1 base, with 14 bases left between them. On this clone: Its antigen is currently unknown.

TCRdb's copy holds only in-frame clones and misses some; the assay was immunoSEQ multiplex PCR. Altogether 150,000 or so clones are present, around nine tenths being singletons, with the ten largest covering around 12%. This clonotype was sampled from a woman aged 45 to 65 with renal cell carcinoma. This material consisted of blood, taken from a patient whose treatment included radiotherapy and nephrectomy. The V gene is TRBV5-3, the J gene TRBJ1-5; a weak D match, TRBD1 (5 bases). TRBV5-3 is sorted into the ORF group, with uncertain function. CDR3 region: CARSCPGRKSNQPQHF. CDR3 sequence (DNA): TGTGCCAGAAGCTGTCCGGGACGGAAGAGCAATCAGCCCCAGCATTTT.